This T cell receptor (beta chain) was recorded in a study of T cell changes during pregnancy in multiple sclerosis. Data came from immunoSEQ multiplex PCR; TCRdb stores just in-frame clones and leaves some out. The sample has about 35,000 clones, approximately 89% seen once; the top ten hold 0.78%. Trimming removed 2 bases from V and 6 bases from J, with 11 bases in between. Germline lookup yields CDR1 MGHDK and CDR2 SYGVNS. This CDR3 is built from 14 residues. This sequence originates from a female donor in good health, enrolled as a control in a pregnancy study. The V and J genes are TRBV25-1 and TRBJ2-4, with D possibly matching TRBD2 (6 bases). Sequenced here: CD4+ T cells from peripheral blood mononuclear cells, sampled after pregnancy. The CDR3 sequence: CASSEERRGNIQYF. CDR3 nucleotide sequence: TGTGCCAGCAGTGAAGAGAGGCGGGGAAACATTCAGTACTTC.